The table lists the clone carrying this T cell receptor (beta chain) with many counts. Its antigen is currently unknown. This specimen comes from a study of T cell repertoires in cytomegalovirus infection. Whole-study findings and limits: Summed frequency of shared TCR beta families picked out CMV carriers who also had the relevant HLA.

The germline V gene encodes CDR1 SGHTA and CDR2 FQGNSA. Trimming removed 5 bases from V and 4 bases from J; junction bases left unmatched: 6. The CDR3 is made up of 14 amino acids. TCRdb reanalysed the reads using MiXCR and keeps one entry per CDR3 protein. This sample has roughly 150,000 distinct CDR3 sequences; about 20% occur once, and the top ten carry 10% to 11%. The chain recombines TRBV7-2 with TRBJ2-7, with TRBD2 matching 9 bases. Material for sequencing was PBMCs. This TCR was sampled from a human donor in good health (CMV status not recorded). Some clones in this sample may be carry-over from other donors' samples. CDR3 amino acids: CASSRSGSGYEQYF. In DNA, the CDR3 is TGTGCCAGCAGCCGTAGCGGGAGTGGTTACGAGCAGTACTTC.